This TCR beta chain originates from a study of neurological immune-mediated disorders (dated by TCRdb to the late 2010s). In the study overall: Among the roughly 34 multiple sclerosis patients, relapsing-remitting MS accounted for around 30 and secondary progressive MS accounted for 3. Alongside PBMC samples, the set of 106 TCR-beta libraries contained longitudinal samples, technical triplicates, and paired CD4+ and CD8+ T-cell subsets that had been sorted. Using UMI-based sequencing, the study compared peripheral blood TCR-beta repertoires from patients with HTLV-I-associated myelopathy (HAM/TSP), patients with multiple sclerosis, and healthy controls. The cohort comprised about 70 subjects: around 15 HAM/TSP patients, 35 or so multiple sclerosis patients and around 20 healthy controls. The full study reports these points: Expanded clones from different subjects shared no identical CDR3 amino acid sequences, which suggests that TCR-beta repertoires were private in all groups. TCR clonal expansion was highest in HAM/TSP patients and lowest in MS patients, with MS patients falling below even healthy controls. In phylogenetic analysis, the repertoires of 18 of 34 MS patients grouped into a cluster of related CDR3 sequences, which suggests a possible signature at the repertoire level. The MS cluster was not associated with any clinical or MRI features, and the authors stated that larger cohorts are needed.

cDNA was synthesized by template-switch 5'RACE using a primer with a 10-nucleotide random unique molecular identifier that tagged each TCR transcript. Every sequencing run yielded over 160 million TCR-beta sequences covering 15-18 subjects. The RNeasy kit was used to extract total RNA. The KAPA Real-time Library Amplification kit was used to amplify TCR-beta VDJ regions with primers targeting the TCR constant region and the 5'RACE anchor. A first PCR added sample indexes and Illumina adaptors, and a second PCR then raised library yield. After purification with Ampure beads, the TCR product of roughly 650 bp was size-selected on a 2% E-gel SizeSelection system. Before pooling, libraries had their quality checked on a Bioanalyzer, their concentration measured with Qubit, and their quantity determined with the Kapa Library Quantification kit. An Illumina HiSeq 2500 sequenced the libraries paired-end 2 x 150 bp. To increase sequence diversity, roughly 24-32% phiX was spiked into each library pool. From the authors' description of their analysis: The quality-filtered reads were processed with the UMI-based MiGEC pipeline, whose error correction step removed more than 80% of the raw TCR sequences. VDJ genes were aligned to IMGT germline references, and each clonotype was defined by a unique CDR3 amino acid sequence together with V-J genes. VDJtools evaluated clonal expansion, Shannon diversity and CDR3 relatedness (CalcPairwiseDistances, ClusterSamples); CLCbio workbench built phylogenetic trees. Using coefficient-of-variation modelling across technical triplicates, the study counted a clone as expanded if it had at least 8 unique UMIs. TCRdb's own reprocessing of the public reads used fastp at Q25 and MiXCR and kept productive beta chains. For every CDR3 protein sequence, its rows merge into one entry that carries the most common genes and DNA. These V and J calls derive from TCRdb rather than the authors' analysis. The sample table contains 87,000 or so distinct CDR3 sequences; only one count was recorded for 3.5% of them. The ten largest clonotypes hold roughly 6% of the sample.

From the cysteine up to the phenylalanine, the CDR3 has a length of 12 residues. Only the CDR3 region is kept as DNA, spanning 36 bases read in frame from base 1. Looking up the germline V gene (reference sequence) yields CDR1 DFQATT and CDR2 SNEGSKA. V is shortened by 0 bases, J by 3 bases, and the region joining them spans 5 bases. This clonotype was counted many times. The specificity of this receptor is unknown. No base qualities exist here, and no much larger clone lies one base off it. For unsorted PBMC libraries, 2 million PBMCs were used after storage in RNAlater at -80 degrees C until RNA extraction. Multiple sclerosis patients were enrolled in a US clinical protocol evaluating disease progression by magnetic resonance imaging. Peripheral blood underwent Ficoll-Hypaque density gradient centrifugation to isolate PBMCs, which were then cryopreserved in liquid nitrogen.

Sequencing was done on a sample of PBMCs. The receptor chain draws on TRBV20-1 and TRBJ1-1; no confident D gene assignment can be made. This TCR was sampled from a woman aged 18-35 years with multiple sclerosis. Here is the DNA: TGCAGTGCTAGAGACGATGACACTGAAGCTTTCTTT. Its amino acids are CSARDDDTEAFF.